The 5 T cell receptor beta chains below were found in one sample sequenced in a study of Graves' ophthalmopathy and Graves' hyperthyroidism. Amplification from RNA transcripts yielded the TCR beta CDR3 regions. HTBI-primed RT-PCR formed the first round, and a multiplex PCR formed the second. TCRdb reprocessed the multiplex PCR reads with MiXCR, giving one entry per CDR3 protein. Among 740,000 or so distinct CDR3 sequences, roughly two fifths were seen once, and the ten largest hold less than 55%. The sequenced sample was peripheral blood. The receptors stem from an adult man with Graves' ophthalmopathy.

Comments on this clonotype: Because the CDR3 is missing its conserved closing phenylalanine or tryptophan, this is likely a read error. The DNA is omitted, as the CDR3 cannot be located on it reliably, and the CDR3 follows TCRdb's listing. The J gene is TRBJ1-1, the V gene TRBV9. The CDR3 adds up to 10 amino acids, both ends counted. Germline V lookup: CDR1 SGDLS, CDR2 YYNGEE. CDR3 region: CASSVGMPFL.

V usage is TRBV12-3 or TRBV12-4 and J usage is TRBJ1-4; D gene ambiguous. The CDR3 runs 15 residues. V was pared by 8 bases and J by 3 bases, with 16 bases between. The CDR3: CASLSSGGANEKLFF. DNA for the CDR3: TGTGCCAGCCTATCCTCCGGCGGTGCTAATGAAAAACTGTTTTTT.

There are many counts of this clonotype. The rearrangement joins TRBV24-1 to TRBJ2-6; TRBD1 agrees at 7 bases. V shed 9 bases and J 0 bases; nucleotides not matched to a gene: 13. This CDR3 comprises 18 residues. Germline V gene lookup returns CDR1 KGHDR and CDR2 SFDVKD. The CDR3 sequence: CATEFRDRRLSGANVLTF. For the CDR3, the DNA is TGTGCCACCGAGTTTAGGGACAGACGCCTCTCTGGGGCCAACGTCCTGACTTTC.

The chain is built from TRBV25-1 and TRBJ1-4; no clear D gene. CDR3 length: 12 amino acids. The V end was cut by 3 bases, the J end by 8 bases, with 7 bases between. Germline assignment: CDR1 MGHDK and CDR2 SYGVNS. CDR3 sequence (DNA): TGTGCCAGCAGTGACTCGGCGGAAAAACTGTTTTTT. Its translation is CASSDSAEKLFF.

This clonotype was seen ten or more times. The V call is TRBV2, the J call TRBJ1-5; D ambiguous. CDR1 is SNHLY, CDR2 FYNNEI, per germline. Between the trimmed V and J ends, which lost 4 bases and 0 bases, there was a span of 13 bases. CDR3 length equals 16 residues. CDR3 bases: TGTGCCAGCAGTGCAAGAGGGATTAATAGCAATCAGCCCCAGCATTTT. Protein: CASSARGINSNQPQHF.